The clone carrying this TCR beta chain was counted once. The antigen is unknown. This entry comes from a study of T cell repertoires in cytomegalovirus infection. TCRdb re-analysed the reads in MiXCR, keeping a single row per CDR3 protein. This sample has some 46,000 distinct CDR3 sequences, with roughly 18% found just once. The length of the CDR3 is 13 residues. Trimming removed 8 bases from V and 12 bases from J, with 23 bases in between. CDR1 MNHEY and CDR2 SMNVEV come from the germline V gene (reference sequence). The chain combines TRBV27 with TRBJ2-7; D may be TRBD1 (7 bases). Sequenced material: CD8+ T cells from cultured PBMCs, taken from culture after CMV antigen stimulation. The clonotype was recovered from a human donor in good health (CMV status not recorded). Some clones in this sample may be carry-over from other donors' samples. CDR3 DNA: TGTGCCAGCTCCCTTCAGGGGGGTGGTTTGAGGTACTTC. This sequence encodes CASSLQGGGLRYF.